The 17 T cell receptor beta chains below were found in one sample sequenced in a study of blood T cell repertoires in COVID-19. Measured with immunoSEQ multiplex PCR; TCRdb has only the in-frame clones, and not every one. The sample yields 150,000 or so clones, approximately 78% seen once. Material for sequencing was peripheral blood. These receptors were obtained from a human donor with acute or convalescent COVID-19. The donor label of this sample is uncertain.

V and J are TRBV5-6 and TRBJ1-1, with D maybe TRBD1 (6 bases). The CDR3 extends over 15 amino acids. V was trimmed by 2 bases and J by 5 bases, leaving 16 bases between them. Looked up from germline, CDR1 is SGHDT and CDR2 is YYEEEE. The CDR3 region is CASSFRQAFGTEAFF. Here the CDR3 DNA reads TGTGCCAGCAGCTTCAGACAGGCTTTCGGTACTGAAGCTTTCTTT.

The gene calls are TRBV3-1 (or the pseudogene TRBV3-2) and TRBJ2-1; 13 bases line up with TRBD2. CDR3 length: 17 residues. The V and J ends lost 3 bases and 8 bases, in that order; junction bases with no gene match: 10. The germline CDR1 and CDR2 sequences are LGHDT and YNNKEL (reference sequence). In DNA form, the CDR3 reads TGTGCCAGCAGCCAGAGATCCACTAGCGGGGGGGCGTATGAGCAGTTCTTC. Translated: CASSQRSTSGGAYEQFF.

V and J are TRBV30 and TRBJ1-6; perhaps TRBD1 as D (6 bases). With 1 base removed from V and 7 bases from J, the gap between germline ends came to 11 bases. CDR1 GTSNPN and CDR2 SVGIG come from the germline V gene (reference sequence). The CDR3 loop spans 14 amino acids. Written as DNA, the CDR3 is TGTGCCTGGAGTGGGGGGGGGCCCAATTCACCCCTCCACTTT. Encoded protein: CAWSGGGPNSPLHF.

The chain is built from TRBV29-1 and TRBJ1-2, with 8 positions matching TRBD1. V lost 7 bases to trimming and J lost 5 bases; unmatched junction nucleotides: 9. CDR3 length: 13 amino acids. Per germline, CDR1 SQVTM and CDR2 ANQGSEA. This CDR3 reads CSARGQADYGYTF. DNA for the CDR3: TGCAGCGCCCGGGGACAGGCTGATTATGGCTACACCTTC.

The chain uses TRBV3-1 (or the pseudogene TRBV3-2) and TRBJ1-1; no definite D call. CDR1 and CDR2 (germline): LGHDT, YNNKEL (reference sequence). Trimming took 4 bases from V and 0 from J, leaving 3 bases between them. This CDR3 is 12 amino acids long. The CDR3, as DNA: TGTGCCAGCAGCCTCATGAACACTGAAGCTTTCTTT. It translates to CASSLMNTEAFF.

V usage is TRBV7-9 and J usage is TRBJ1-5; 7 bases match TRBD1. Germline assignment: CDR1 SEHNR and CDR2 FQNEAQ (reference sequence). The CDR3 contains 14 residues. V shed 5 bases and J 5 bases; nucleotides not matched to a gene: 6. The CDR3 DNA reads TGTGCCAGCAGCCTAACAGGGGATTATCAGCCCCAGCATTTT. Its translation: CASSLTGDYQPQHF.

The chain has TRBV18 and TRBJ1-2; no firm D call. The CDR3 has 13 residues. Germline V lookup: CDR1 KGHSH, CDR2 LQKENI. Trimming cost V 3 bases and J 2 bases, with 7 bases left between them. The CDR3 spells CASSPEGNYGYTF. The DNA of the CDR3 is TGTGCCAGCTCACCGGAGGGAAACTATGGCTACACCTTC.

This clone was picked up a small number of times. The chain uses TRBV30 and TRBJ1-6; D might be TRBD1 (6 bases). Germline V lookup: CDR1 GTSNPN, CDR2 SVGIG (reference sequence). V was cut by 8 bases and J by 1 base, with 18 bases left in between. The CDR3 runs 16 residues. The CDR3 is CALTPGAGSYNSPLHF. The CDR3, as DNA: TGTGCCCTCACCCCAGGGGCCGGGTCCTATAATTCACCCCTCCACTTT.

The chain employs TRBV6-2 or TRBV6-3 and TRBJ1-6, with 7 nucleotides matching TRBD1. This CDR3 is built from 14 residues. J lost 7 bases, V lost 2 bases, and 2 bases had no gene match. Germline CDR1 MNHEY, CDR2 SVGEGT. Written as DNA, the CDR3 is TGTGCCAGCAGTTACGGACAGGTGAATTCACCCCTCCACTTT. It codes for CASSYGQVNSPLHF.

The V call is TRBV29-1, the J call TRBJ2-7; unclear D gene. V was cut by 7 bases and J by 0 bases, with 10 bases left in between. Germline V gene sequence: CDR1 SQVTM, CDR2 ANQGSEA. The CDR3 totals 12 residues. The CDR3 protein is CSARVPSYEQYF. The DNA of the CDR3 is TGCAGCGCCCGGGTCCCCTCCTACGAGCAGTACTTC.

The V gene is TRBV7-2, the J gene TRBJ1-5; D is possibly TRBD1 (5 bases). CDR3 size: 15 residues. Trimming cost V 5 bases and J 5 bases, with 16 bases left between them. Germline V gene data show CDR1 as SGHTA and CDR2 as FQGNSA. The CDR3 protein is CASSPLGARDQPQHF. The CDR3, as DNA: TGTGCCAGCAGCCCCCTAGGGGCGCGAGATCAGCCCCAGCATTTT.

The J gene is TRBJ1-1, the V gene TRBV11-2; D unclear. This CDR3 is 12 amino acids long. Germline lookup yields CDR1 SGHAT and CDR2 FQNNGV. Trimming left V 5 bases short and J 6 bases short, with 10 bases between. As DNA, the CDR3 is TGTGCCAGCAGCCGAAGCTTATCTGAAGCTTTCTTT. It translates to CASSRSLSEAFF.

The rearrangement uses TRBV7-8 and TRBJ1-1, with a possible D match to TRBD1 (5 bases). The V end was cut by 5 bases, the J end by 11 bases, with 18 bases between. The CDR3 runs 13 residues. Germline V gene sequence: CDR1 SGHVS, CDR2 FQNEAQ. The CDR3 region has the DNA TGTGCCAGCAGCCTCAGGGAAGGGTCCGGCGCTTTCTTT. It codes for CASSLREGSGAFF.

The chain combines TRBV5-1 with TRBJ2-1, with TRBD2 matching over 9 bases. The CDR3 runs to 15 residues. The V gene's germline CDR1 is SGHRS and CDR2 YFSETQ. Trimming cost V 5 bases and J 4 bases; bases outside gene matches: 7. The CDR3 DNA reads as TGCGCCAGCAGTGATAGCGGGGGAGGGTACAATGAGCAGTTCTTC. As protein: CASSDSGGGYNEQFF.

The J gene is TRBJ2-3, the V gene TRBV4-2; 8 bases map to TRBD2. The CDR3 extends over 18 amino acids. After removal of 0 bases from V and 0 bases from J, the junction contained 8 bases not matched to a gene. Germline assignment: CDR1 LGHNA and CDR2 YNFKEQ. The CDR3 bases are TGTGCCAGCAGCCAAGATAGACGGGGGGGCCCTAGCACAGATACGCAGTATTTT. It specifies CASSQDRRGGPSTDTQYF.

CDR3 DNA: TGTGCCAGCAGCCACCCGGGACTTTACAATGAGCAGTTCTTC. This sequence encodes CASSHPGLYNEQFF. The V gene is TRBV3-1 (or the pseudogene TRBV3-2), the J gene TRBJ2-1; possible D gene TRBD2, 6 bases. Trimming pared 3 bases from V and 4 bases from J, leaving 10 bases between. CDR3 length: 14 amino acids. In germline, CDR1 is LGHDT, CDR2 YNNKEL (reference sequence).

DNA of the CDR3: TGTGCCAGCATGGGCCGCCCAAAGGGAGACACTGAAGCTTTCTTT. Protein: CASMGRPKGDTEAFF. The chain recombines TRBV7-9 with TRBJ1-1; no reliable D call. CDR3 size: 15 residues. Germline loops: CDR1 SEHNR, CDR2 FQNEAQ (reference sequence). Trimming removed 7 bases at V and 3 bases at J, with 18 bases between. Based on the CDR3 plus reference TRBV7-9 and TRBJ1-1, the full variable domain is DTGVSQNPRHKITKRGQNVTFRCDPISEHNRLYWYRQTLGQGPEFLTYFQNEAQLEKSRLLSDRFSAERPKGSFSTLEIQRTEQGDSAMYLCASMGRPKGDTEAFFGQGTRLTVV.